Listed below are T cell receptor beta chains from one sample, sequenced in a study of cytomegalovirus exposure and HLA in healthy donors. The table came from immunoSEQ multiplex PCR; TCRdb's copy has only in-frame clones and leaves some out. This sample has 150,000 to 200,000 clones; around nine tenths occur once, and the top ten carry about 2%. Sequenced material: PBMCs. The receptors come from a woman between 18 and 30 years old in good health and CMV-seronegative. Both conserved end residues are part of each CDR3. D genes are given only for firm matches. Some rows have no size entry. The others give once, few or many, or a class for an expanded clone.

D gene: TRBD2; clone size: .; J gene: TRBJ2-1; V gene: TRBV12-5; CDR3 protein: CASGLDLPIAGDNEQFF; CDR3 DNA: TGTGCTAGTGGTTTGGACTTACCAATAGCGGGAGACAATGAGCAGTTCTTC
D gene: .; clone size: .; J gene: TRBJ2-1; V gene: TRBV5-1; CDR3 protein: CASSLVAGVDEQFF; CDR3 DNA: TGCGCCAGCAGCTTGGTGGCAGGGGTGGATGAGCAGTTCTTC
D gene: TRBD2; clone size: .; J gene: TRBJ2-7; V gene: TRBV30; CDR3 protein: CAWSDNLGTSGSYEQYF; CDR3 DNA: TGTGCCTGGAGTGACAATCTCGGTACTAGCGGATCCTACGAGCAGTACTTC
D gene: .; clone size: few; J gene: TRBJ1-1; V gene: TRBV5-6; CDR3 protein: CASSFRGSSTEAFF; CDR3 DNA: TGTGCCAGCAGCTTCCGGGGGTCCAGCACTGAAGCTTTCTTT
D gene: .; clone size: .; J gene: TRBJ1-1; V gene: TRBV7-2; CDR3 protein: CASSPGGGRTEAFF; CDR3 DNA: TGTGCCAGCAGCCCGGGCGGGGGAAGAACTGAAGCTTTCTTT
D gene: .; clone size: .; J gene: TRBJ2-7; V gene: TRBV15; CDR3 protein: CATSPRDNLYEQYF; CDR3 DNA: TGTGCCACCAGCCCCCGGGACAACCTCTACGAGCAGTACTTC
D gene: .; clone size: .; J gene: TRBJ1-1; V gene: TRBV29-1; CDR3 protein: CSVERAGGSFRTEAFF; CDR3 DNA: TGCAGCGTTGAAAGAGCTGGGGGGTCTTTCAGAACTGAAGCTTTCTTT
D gene: .; clone size: once; J gene: TRBJ2-3; V gene: TRBV19; CDR3 protein: CASSADTQYF; CDR3 DNA: TGTGCCAGTAGCGCAGATACGCAGTATTTT
D gene: TRBD2; clone size: .; J gene: TRBJ2-7; V gene: TRBV5-1; CDR3 protein: CASSWSGGLAVEQYF; CDR3 DNA: TGCGCCAGCAGTTGGAGTGGGGGACTAGCGGTCGAGCAGTACTTC
D gene: TRBD2; clone size: once; J gene: TRBJ2-1; V gene: TRBV11-3; CDR3 protein: CASSTGLGASGRNEQFF; CDR3 DNA: TGTGCCAGCAGCACGGGCCTCGGGGCTAGCGGGAGAAATGAGCAGTTCTTC
D gene: .; clone size: .; J gene: TRBJ2-2; V gene: TRBV4-2; CDR3 protein: CASSQDWVALVTGELFF; CDR3 DNA: TGTGCCAGCAGCCAAGATTGGGTAGCTTTAGTAACCGGGGAGCTGTTTTTT
D gene: .; clone size: .; J gene: TRBJ2-7; V gene: TRBV6-6; CDR3 protein: CASSSQDSYEQYF; CDR3 DNA: TGTGCCAGCAGTTCTCAGGACTCCTACGAGCAGTACTTC
D gene: .; clone size: .; J gene: TRBJ2-7; V gene: TRBV28; CDR3 protein: CASRSGVPYEQYF; CDR3 DNA: TGTGCCAGCAGGTCAGGGGTCCCCTACGAGCAGTACTTC
D gene: .; clone size: few; J gene: TRBJ1-6; V gene: TRBV6-1; CDR3 protein: CASSEELGGESPLHF; CDR3 DNA: TGTGCCAGCAGTGAAGAATTGGGGGGAGAGTCACCCCTCCACTTT
D gene: .; clone size: .; J gene: TRBJ1-4; V gene: TRBV6-5; CDR3 protein: CASSYSSGATNEKLFF; CDR3 DNA: TGTGCCAGCAGTTACTCCTCAGGGGCGACTAATGAAAAACTGTTTTTT
D gene: .; clone size: .; J gene: TRBJ1-2; V gene: TRBV6-5; CDR3 protein: CASSTASYGYTF; CDR3 DNA: TGTGCCAGCAGCACAGCTTCCTATGGCTACACCTTC
D gene: .; clone size: .; J gene: TRBJ1-2; V gene: TRBV28; CDR3 protein: CASQRGTLPLYGYTF; CDR3 DNA: TGTGCCAGCCAAAGGGGGACACTCCCCCTCTATGGCTACACCTTC
D gene: .; clone size: .; J gene: TRBJ1-6; V gene: TRBV7-3; CDR3 protein: CARVDSQSPLHF; CDR3 DNA: TGTGCCAGGGTCGACAGTCAATCACCCCTCCACTTT
D gene: .; clone size: .; J gene: TRBJ2-7; V gene: TRBV21-1; CDR3 protein: CASSKNLAGYYEQYF; CDR3 DNA: TGTGCCAGCAGCAAGAATCTAGCGGGTTACTACGAGCAGTACTTC
D gene: .; clone size: .; J gene: TRBJ1-2; V gene: TRBV15; CDR3 protein: CATSAESMGAVYGYTF; CDR3 DNA: TGTGCCACCAGCGCCGAATCGATGGGGGCAGTCTATGGCTACACCTTC
D gene: .; clone size: once; J gene: TRBJ2-2; V gene: TRBV7-8; CDR3 protein: CASSPRWGLRELFF; CDR3 DNA: TGTGCCAGCAGCCCCCGTTGGGGGCTAAGAGAGCTGTTTTTT
D gene: .; clone size: once; J gene: TRBJ1-2; V gene: TRBV20-1; CDR3 protein: CSARQGYGYTF; CDR3 DNA: TGCAGTGCTCGTCAGGGCTATGGCTACACCTTC
D gene: .; clone size: .; J gene: TRBJ2-5; V gene: TRBV28; CDR3 protein: CASSGYETQYF; CDR3 DNA: TGTGCCAGCTCAGGGTATGAGACCCAGTACTTC
D gene: .; clone size: .; J gene: TRBJ2-6; V gene: TRBV19; CDR3 protein: CASSIMLTGTGANVLTF; CDR3 DNA: TGTGCCAGTAGTATAATGTTGACAGGCACTGGGGCCAACGTCCTGACTTTC
D gene: .; clone size: .; J gene: TRBJ1-3; V gene: TRBV5-1; CDR3 protein: CASSSGTLNTIYF; CDR3 DNA: TGCGCCAGCAGCTCCGGGACTCTAAACACCATATATTTT
D gene: .; clone size: .; J gene: TRBJ1-3; V gene: TRBV5-8; CDR3 protein: CASSSTGYSGNTIYF; CDR3 DNA: TGTGCCAGCAGCTCTACAGGGTACTCTGGAAACACCATATATTTT
D gene: TRBD1; clone size: once; J gene: TRBJ1-5; V gene: TRBV29-1; CDR3 protein: CSAGPGQGSPLGNQPQHF; CDR3 DNA: TGCAGCGCCGGACCAGGACAGGGGAGTCCCTTGGGCAATCAGCCCCAGCATTTT
D gene: TRBD1; clone size: .; J gene: TRBJ1-1; V gene: TRBV19; CDR3 protein: CASSRDRGVTEAFF; CDR3 DNA: TGTGCCAGTAGTAGGGACAGGGGGGTCACTGAAGCTTTCTTT
D gene: TRBD2; clone size: .; J gene: TRBJ2-1; V gene: TRBV7-2; CDR3 protein: CASSLVGLAGQEQFF; CDR3 DNA: TGTGCCAGCAGCTTAGTGGGACTAGCGGGGCAAGAGCAGTTCTTC
D gene: .; clone size: .; J gene: TRBJ1-5; V gene: TRBV30; CDR3 protein: CACQREPNQPQHF; CDR3 DNA: TGTGCCTGTCAACGGGAACCCAATCAGCCCCAGCATTTT
D gene: TRBD1; clone size: .; J gene: TRBJ2-5; V gene: TRBV27; CDR3 protein: CASSSGNRGRETQYF; CDR3 DNA: TGTGCCAGCAGTTCGGGGAACAGGGGCCGGGAGACCCAGTACTTC
D gene: TRBD2; clone size: .; J gene: TRBJ2-7; V gene: TRBV2; CDR3 protein: CASRSGVYYEQYF; CDR3 DNA: TGTGCCAGCAGAAGCGGGGTTTACTACGAGCAGTACTTC
D gene: .; clone size: few; J gene: TRBJ1-2; V gene: TRBV6-5; CDR3 protein: CASSLLTGSGYTF; CDR3 DNA: TGTGCCAGCAGCCTACTTACAGGGTCTGGCTACACCTTC
D gene: .; clone size: .; J gene: TRBJ1-1; V gene: TRBV6-6; CDR3 protein: CASSYSYRNTEAFF; CDR3 DNA: TGTGCCAGCAGTTACTCGTACAGGAACACTGAAGCTTTCTTT
D gene: .; clone size: .; J gene: TRBJ1-5; V gene: TRBV4-1; CDR3 protein: CASSQRARVSNQPQHF; CDR3 DNA: TGCGCCAGCAGCCAACGAGCGAGGGTTAGCAATCAGCCCCAGCATTTT
D gene: TRBD1; clone size: .; J gene: TRBJ1-2; V gene: TRBV10-1; CDR3 protein: CALDRDGYTF; CDR3 DNA: TGCGCTTTGGACAGGGATGGCTACACCTTC